One and the same sample provided the 12 T cell receptor beta chains below, sequenced in a study of blood T cell repertoires in COVID-19. Sequencing was performed with immunoSEQ multiplex PCR; in TCRdb, only in-frame clones are kept and a portion is missing. The table has under 200,000 clones, approximately 80% seen once. Material: peripheral blood. Every receptor here comes from an elderly woman with active or convalescent COVID-19.

The V call is TRBV16, the J call TRBJ2-1; D uncertain. There are 15 residues in the CDR3. The germline CDR1 and CDR2 sequences are KGHSY and FQNENV. V was shortened by 0 bases and J by 5 bases, with 11 bases between the two germline ends. The CDR3, as DNA: TGTGCCAGCAGCCAATCCCTACAGAGTAACAATGAGCAGTTCTTC. It encodes CASSQSLQSNNEQFF.

The chain employs TRBV6-5 and TRBJ2-7, with 9 bases identical to TRBD1. With 4 bases clipped from V and 5 bases from J, the junction kept 6 bases outside the gene matches. This CDR3 has 14 amino acids. The germline V gene encodes CDR1 MNHEY and CDR2 SVGAGI. The CDR3 here is CASSSQGAANEQYF. As DNA, the CDR3 is TGTGCCAGCAGTTCACAGGGGGCGGCTAACGAGCAGTACTTC.

V usage is TRBV10-3 and J usage is TRBJ1-5; D is uncertain. Germline values: CDR1 ENHRY, CDR2 SYGVKD. Trimming took 2 bases from V and 3 from J, leaving 14 bases between them. The CDR3 length is 16 residues. The CDR3 nucleotides read TGTGCCATCAGTGAGACCCAGTGGAGGTCCAATCAGCCCCAGCATTTT. It is translated as CAISETQWRSNQPQHF.

V gene TRBV9 combines with J gene TRBJ1-1, with D perhaps TRBD1 (6 bases). The germline gives CDR1 SGDLS, CDR2 YYNGEE. The CDR3 length is 14 residues. The V end lost 0 bases, the J end lost 6 bases, and 12 bases lay between the germline ends. CDR3 sequence (DNA): TGTGCCAGCAGCGTAGTTGGACAGAGCGCTGAAGCTTTCTTT. This codes for CASSVVGQSAEAFF.

The chain links TRBV5-1 to TRBJ1-2, with a tentative D call TRBD1 (5 bases). Trimming left V 0 bases short and J 6 bases short, with 12 bases between. Germline V gene lookup returns CDR1 SGHRS and CDR2 YFSETQ. The length of the CDR3 is 14 residues. CDR3 bases: TGCGCCAGCAGCTTGGGCAGGGTCTTGGATGGCTACACCTTC. Translation: CASSLGRVLDGYTF.

This sequence joins TRBV3-1 (or the pseudogene TRBV3-2) and TRBJ1-3; D might be TRBD1 (5 bases). Germline-derived CDR1 and CDR2 are LGHDT and YNNKEL (reference sequence). The V gene lost 10 bases and the J gene lost 2 bases, with 15 bases spanning the gap. CDR3 length: 14 amino acids. The CDR3 loop is CATWAGGTGNTIYF. CDR3 nucleotide sequence: TGTGCCACCTGGGCGGGGGGGACTGGAAACACCATATATTTT.

The V call is TRBV19, the J call TRBJ1-5; a possible D gene is TRBD1 (5 bases). Germline loops: CDR1 LNHDA, CDR2 SQIVND (reference sequence). The V and J ends lost 5 bases and 0 bases respectively, with 20 bases between them. CDR3 length equals 18 residues. CDR3 DNA: TGTGCCAGTAGTCGACAGCAATGGGGGGGTTATAGCAATCAGCCCCAGCATTTT. It translates to CASSRQQWGGYSNQPQHF.

This clone was seen only once. This sequence joins TRBV13 and TRBJ1-6; D remains unclear. The V gene lost 1 base and the J gene lost 4 bases, with 5 bases spanning the gap. This CDR3 spans 14 amino acids. Germline V gene sequence: CDR1 PRHDT, CDR2 FYEKMQ (reference sequence). In DNA form, the CDR3 reads TGTGCCAGCAGCTTAGCTTCGTATAATTCACCCCTCCACTTT. Its translation is CASSLASYNSPLHF. Together with reference TRBV13 and TRBJ1-6, the CDR3 gives the full variable domain: AAGVIQSPRHLIKEKRETATLKCYPIPRHDTVYWYQQGPGQDPQFLISFYEKMQSDKGSIPDRFSAQQFSDYHSELNMSSLELGDSALYFCASSLASYNSPLHFGNGTRLTVT.

The chain uses TRBV25-1 and TRBJ1-2; D unclear. The length of the CDR3 is 12 residues. CDR1 and CDR2 (germline): MGHDK, SYGVNS. V lost 4 bases, J lost 6 bases, and 9 bases lay in between. CDR3 DNA sequence: TGTGCCAGCAGTGCTCGGGTGGATGGCTACACCTTC. Its translation: CASSARVDGYTF.

The chain combines TRBV27 with TRBJ1-2, with D possibly TRBD1 on 5 matching bases. V dropped 1 base and J dropped 4 bases, with 16 bases sitting between them. CDR1 is MNHEY, CDR2 SMNVEV, per germline (reference sequence). CDR3 size: 16 residues. The CDR3 reads CASSLFPTSGPYGYTF. In nucleotides, the CDR3 is TGTGCCAGCAGTTTATTCCCAACCTCAGGGCCCTATGGCTACACCTTC.

J is TRBJ1-2 and V is TRBV10-3, with 9 bases that match TRBD1. Losses at the gene ends were 1 base for V and 8 bases for J; bases not matched to a gene: 5. Germline V CDR1 and CDR2: ENHRY, SYGVKD. The CDR3 runs 14 residues. The CDR3 region has the DNA TGTGCCATCAGTGAGTGGGACAGGGCGAGCGGCTACACCTTC. Its protein is CAISEWDRASGYTF.

The chain combines TRBV19 with TRBJ2-2; D is uncertain. The V end was cut by 3 bases, the J end by 0 bases, with 17 bases between. The CDR3 extends over 18 amino acids. CDR1 LNHDA and CDR2 SQIVND come from the germline V gene (reference sequence). The CDR3 spells CASSIRVQAKSNTGELFF. CDR3 bases: TGTGCCAGTAGTATTCGGGTCCAAGCCAAATCGAACACCGGGGAGCTGTTTTTT.